The 8 T cell receptor beta chains below all came from one sample that was sequenced in a study of T cell changes during pregnancy in multiple sclerosis. Sequencing was performed with immunoSEQ multiplex PCR; in TCRdb, only in-frame clones are kept and a portion is missing. This sample carries about 64,000 clones, just under 95% of them seen once, and the ten largest clones take roughly 1.5%. The sample consisted of peripheral blood, taken in the second trimester of pregnancy. The receptor set was obtained from a female donor with multiple sclerosis, enrolled in a pregnancy study.

V is TRBV5-6 and J is TRBJ2-7, with TRBD2 as a possible D gene (6 bases). CDR3 length: 14 amino acids. V was pared by 2 bases and J by 4 bases, with 13 bases between. Germline V gives CDR1 SGHDT, CDR2 YYEEEE. The CDR3 nucleotides are TGTGCCAGCAGCTTCGGAAGCGGGTCGTACGAGCAGTACTTC. Translation gives CASSFGSGSYEQYF.

This chain connects TRBV18 to TRBJ1-1, with a possible D match to TRBD1 (5 bases). The germline V gene encodes CDR1 KGHSH and CDR2 LQKENI. With 2 bases removed from V and 6 bases from J, the gap between germline ends came to 10 bases. The length of the CDR3 is 13 residues. CDR3 DNA: TGTGCCAGCTCACCAGCCTCAGGGTCTGAAGCTTTCTTT. The encoded protein is CASSPASGSEAFF. Supplemented by reference TRBV18 and TRBJ1-1, the full variable domain reads NAGVMQNPRHLVRRRGQEARLRCSPMKGHSHVYWYRQLPEEGLKFMVYLQKENIIDESGMPKERFSAEFPKEGPSILRIQQVVRGDSAAYFCASSPASGSEAFFGQGTRLTVV.

The chain has TRBV5-4 and TRBJ1-3; D is perhaps TRBD1 (5 bases). The CDR3 is 14 residues long. Germline CDR1 SGHNT, CDR2 YYREEE (reference sequence). Trimming cost V 0 bases and J 4 bases, with 8 bases left between them. The CDR3 reads CASSLEGFGNTIYF. The CDR3 region has the DNA TGTGCCAGCAGCTTGGAGGGGTTCGGAAACACCATATATTTT. The variable domain in full, completed from reference TRBV5-4 and TRBJ1-3, reads ETGVTQSPTHLIKTRGQQVTLRCSSQSGHNTVSWYQQALGQGPQFIFQYYREEENGRGNFPPRFSGLQFPNYSSELNVNALELDDSALYLCASSLEGFGNTIYFGEGSWLTVV.

This chain uses TRBV15 with TRBJ1-4; D is unclear. Trimming left V 6 bases short and J 4 bases short, with 12 bases between. This CDR3 is 14 amino acids long. CDR1 and CDR2 (germline): LNHNV, YYDKDF (reference sequence). Here the CDR3 DNA reads TGTGCCACCAGGAGACTCCAGATTAATGAAAAACTGTTTTTT. This gives the protein CATRRLQINEKLFF.

This chain connects TRBV5-6 to TRBJ2-3; the match to TRBD2 covers 9 bases. With 4 bases clipped from V and 0 bases from J, the junction kept 12 bases outside the gene matches. The length of the CDR3 is 18 residues. Germline CDR1 is SGHDT and CDR2 is YYEEEE. This CDR3 reads CASSTASGAQTSTDTQYF. The CDR3 DNA reads TGTGCCAGCAGCACGGCTAGCGGGGCCCAGACTAGCACAGATACGCAGTATTTT.

The chain is built from TRBV14 and TRBJ2-7, with 8 bases fitting TRBD2. J lost 3 bases, V lost 1 base, and 8 bases had no gene match. The CDR3 is made up of 16 amino acids. CDR1 and CDR2 from the germline V gene are SGHDN and FVKESK. The CDR3 loop is CASSQVGLAGIYEQYF. CDR3 coding DNA: TGTGCCAGCAGCCAAGTTGGTTTAGCGGGGATCTACGAGCAGTACTTC.

The chain uses TRBV4-3 and TRBJ2-5; TRBD2 matches 10 bases. CDR3 length equals 18 residues. Per the germline V gene, CDR1 is LGHNA and CDR2 is YSLEER. V lost 2 bases, J lost 1 base, and 10 bases stayed unmatched. The CDR3 sequence is CASSQYLAGEGSQETQYF. The CDR3 bases are TGCGCCAGCAGCCAATACCTAGCGGGAGAGGGGAGCCAAGAGACCCAGTACTTC.

V and J are TRBV11-2 and TRBJ2-7; 7 bases align to TRBD2. V trimming: 4 bases; J trimming: 0 bases; junction bases outside the gene matches: 6. The CDR3 sequence is 15 residues long. Germline V gene sequence: CDR1 SGHAT, CDR2 FQNNGV. CDR3 sequence: CASSSSSGSSYEQYF. The CDR3 DNA reads TGTGCCAGCAGCTCCTCTAGCGGCAGCTCCTACGAGCAGTACTTC.